This T cell receptor (beta chain) came from a study of identical twins. Study-wide findings and caveats: Out-of-frame alpha sequences common to twins exhibited a surplus of low generation probability.

The CDR3 contains 16 residues. Germline loops: CDR1 KGHSH, CDR2 LQKENI. V gave up 2 bases and J gave up 0 bases, with 12 bases separating them. TCRdb itself ran the 5' RACE reads through MiXCR, one entry per CDR3 protein. There are about 530,000 distinct CDR3 sequences in the sample; approximately 20% occur only once, and roughly 0.5% lies in the top ten. Points on this clonotype: Its antigen is undetermined.

These data were also filed under a second study, of yellow fever vaccine responses in identical twins.

Sequencing input: CD4+ T cells sorted from blood. The TCR comes from a young woman in good health. The rearrangement links TRBV18 to TRBJ2-3; D unclear. The CDR3: CASSPIGEPSTDTQYF. The CDR3 bases are TGTGCCAGCTCACCAATTGGCGAACCTAGCACAGATACGCAGTATTTT.